Each of the 3 T cell receptor beta chains below was sequenced from the same sample in a study of tissue T cells after allogeneic stem cell transplantation. The protocol was immunoSEQ multiplex PCR, while the TCRdb copy is restricted to in-frame clones and leaves out a portion. Here the sample spans about 26,000 clones, less than 95% being singletons. The sample here was blood, taken before transplantation. The receptors stem from a male donor older than 55 who later had graft-versus-host disease after an allogeneic stem cell transplant.

The gene calls are TRBV21-1 and TRBJ1-1; the table's D call, TRBD1, was not checked against the DNA. TRBV21-1 is assigned pseudogene status. The CDR3 runs to 17 residues. CDR3 sequence reads: CASSKSSDRRPMTEAFF. CDR3 sequence (DNA): TGTGCCAGCAGCAAATCTTCGGACAGGCGACCGATGACTGAAGCTTTCTTT.

The CDR3: CASSQGQQFYEQYF. CDR3 sequence (DNA): TGTGCCAGCTCACAAGGACAGCAATTCTACGAGCAGTACTTC. This rearrangement joins TRBV18 to TRBJ2-7; tentatively, D is TRBD1 (6 bases). The V gene lost 4 bases and the J gene lost 3 bases, with 13 bases spanning the gap. This CDR3 is built from 14 residues. The V gene's germline CDR1 is KGHSH and CDR2 LQKENI.

The J gene is TRBJ1-5, the V gene TRBV30, with D possibly matching TRBD1 (6 bases). This CDR3 comprises 13 residues. The V end lost 4 bases, the J end lost 5 bases, and 12 bases lay between the germline ends. Germline V gene data show CDR1 as GTSNPN and CDR2 as SVGIG (reference sequence). The CDR3 spells CAWTRGADQPQHF. Written as DNA, the CDR3 is TGTGCCTGGACTAGGGGGGCGGATCAGCCCCAGCATTTT.